This T cell receptor beta chain came from a study of cytomegalovirus exposure and HLA in healthy donors. Whole-study context: Unique TCRs numbering 75 million to 95 million, obtained from HLA-typed donors, made up an early data release.

General study findings and limits: Cytomegalovirus association was assigned to approximately 180 TCR beta chains. An apparent linkage of common viral pathogens to several of the most significant clusters emerged in a later analysis.

The CDR3 totals 15 residues. Germline CDR1 reads SGHAT; CDR2 reads FQNNGV. The ends were cut back, 5 bases at V and 0 bases at J, with 13 bases in the middle. A note on this clone: Antigen unknown.

This PCR relied on a set of 60 Vbeta primers and 13 Jbeta primers. Repertoires were generated with immunoSEQ multiplex PCR, while TCRdb's copy carries only in-frame clones and drops some. This sample has 150,000 or so clones, with 82% found just once. Input material: PBMCs. The sequence derives from a male donor in good health and CMV-seropositive. This chain links TRBV11-2 with TRBJ2-5; possibly TRBD2 for D (5 bases). Written as DNA, the CDR3 is TGTGCCAGCAGCCCCCCGGGGTTGGACCAAGAGACCCAGTACTTC. Translating gives CASSPPGLDQETQYF.